Listed below are T cell receptor beta chains from one sample, sequenced in a study of blood T cell repertoires in COVID-19. Only in-frame clones appear in the TCRdb table, and some are missing; sequencing was by immunoSEQ multiplex PCR. The data show approximately 400,000 clones, approximately 90% seen once. The sequenced sample consisted of PBMCs or T cells enriched from blood (not recorded which). The receptors shown here come from a woman younger than 30 who had recovered from COVID-19. Each CDR3 is given with its conserved first and last residue. Each record gives: CDR3 length, clone size, J gene, D gene, V gene, CDR3 protein, CDR3 DNA. The D gene is left open where the match is weak. The size entry is marked missing in some rows and otherwise reads once, few, many or a size class.

cdr3_length: 15
clone_size: NA
j_call: TRBJ2-1
d_call: TRBD2
v_call: TRBV3-1/TRBV3-2
cdr3_aa: CASSTSSGGANEQFF
cdr3_nt: TGTGCCAGCAGCACCTCTAGCGGGGGGGCTAATGAGCAGTTCTTC

cdr3_length: 17
clone_size: NA
j_call: TRBJ2-1
d_call: NA
v_call: TRBV5-6
cdr3_aa: CASSRQQGLGPYNEQFF
cdr3_nt: TGTGCCAGCAGCCGGCAACAGGGTCTGGGCCCATACAATGAGCAGTTCTTC

cdr3_length: 15
clone_size: NA
j_call: TRBJ1-1
d_call: TRBD1
v_call: TRBV11-2
cdr3_aa: CASSLTGDLNTEAFF
cdr3_nt: TGTGCCAGCAGCTTGACAGGGGACCTAAACACTGAAGCTTTCTTT

cdr3_length: 18
clone_size: NA
j_call: TRBJ1-6
d_call: NA
v_call: TRBV5-1
cdr3_aa: CASSLGTTSSSYNSPLHF
cdr3_nt: TGCGCCAGCAGCTTGGGGACAACCTCGAGCTCCTATAATTCACCCCTCCACTTT

cdr3_length: 14
clone_size: NA
j_call: TRBJ2-4
d_call: TRBD2
v_call: TRBV6-5
cdr3_aa: CASSYRGGENIQYF
cdr3_nt: TGTGCCAGCAGTTACCGGGGAGGGGAAAACATTCAGTACTTC

cdr3_length: 16
clone_size: once
j_call: TRBJ2-2
d_call: TRBD1
v_call: TRBV5-6
cdr3_aa: CASSLGQGARTGELFF
cdr3_nt: TGTGCCAGCAGCCTTGGACAGGGGGCGAGAACCGGGGAGCTGTTTTTT

cdr3_length: 14
clone_size: NA
j_call: TRBJ1-4
d_call: TRBD1
v_call: TRBV4-3
cdr3_aa: CASSPGQANEKLFF
cdr3_nt: TGCGCCAGCAGCCCGGGACAGGCTAATGAAAAACTGTTTTTT

cdr3_length: 16
clone_size: NA
j_call: TRBJ1-5
d_call: TRBD1
v_call: TRBV6-4
cdr3_aa: CASSDSRDRGNQPQHF
cdr3_nt: TGTGCCAGCAGTGACTCTAGGGACAGAGGCAATCAGCCCCAGCATTTT

cdr3_length: 13
clone_size: NA
j_call: TRBJ1-4
d_call: NA
v_call: TRBV2
cdr3_aa: CASAFSRDEKLFF
cdr3_nt: TGTGCCAGCGCGTTCTCCAGGGATGAAAAACTGTTTTTT

cdr3_length: 14
clone_size: NA
j_call: TRBJ2-3
d_call: NA
v_call: TRBV9
cdr3_aa: CASSVARSTDTQYF
cdr3_nt: TGTGCCAGCAGCGTAGCTAGGAGCACAGATACGCAGTATTTT

cdr3_length: 18
clone_size: NA
j_call: TRBJ1-4
d_call: NA
v_call: TRBV21-1
cdr3_aa: CASSKEGTVFPTNEKLFF
cdr3_nt: TGTGCCAGCAGCAAAGAGGGGACAGTTTTCCCAACTAATGAAAAACTGTTTTTT

cdr3_length: 17
clone_size: NA
j_call: TRBJ2-5
d_call: TRBD2
v_call: TRBV7-6
cdr3_aa: CASSLVLAGGPVETQYF
cdr3_nt: TGTGCCAGCAGCTTAGTCCTAGCGGGGGGGCCCGTAGAGACCCAGTACTTC

cdr3_length: 12
clone_size: NA
j_call: TRBJ1-1
d_call: NA
v_call: TRBV27
cdr3_aa: CASSSPDSKAFF
cdr3_nt: TGTGCCAGCAGTTCCCCGGACAGTAAAGCTTTCTTT

cdr3_length: 17
clone_size: NA
j_call: TRBJ2-7
d_call: NA
v_call: TRBV7-2
cdr3_aa: CASSLEYAWTQSYEQYF
cdr3_nt: TGTGCCAGCAGCTTAGAATACGCGTGGACTCAGTCCTACGAGCAGTACTTC

cdr3_length: 20
clone_size: NA
j_call: TRBJ1-6
d_call: TRBD1
v_call: TRBV23-1
cdr3_aa: CASSQSGVGTGDIYNSPLHF
cdr3_nt: TGCGCCAGCAGTCAATCGGGGGTCGGGACAGGGGATATATATAATTCACCCCTCCACTTT

cdr3_length: 15
clone_size: few
j_call: TRBJ1-2
d_call: NA
v_call: TRBV19
cdr3_aa: CASSITGPGSGGYTF
cdr3_nt: TGTGCCAGTAGTATCACAGGGCCCGGGTCGGGCGGCTACACCTTC

cdr3_length: 17
clone_size: NA
j_call: TRBJ1-2
d_call: NA
v_call: TRBV3-1/TRBV3-2
cdr3_aa: CASSPRGRAPNNYGYTF
cdr3_nt: TGTGCCAGCAGCCCCCGAGGCAGGGCCCCGAATAACTATGGCTACACCTTC

cdr3_length: 17
clone_size: NA
j_call: TRBJ2-3
d_call: TRBD1
v_call: TRBV5-4
cdr3_aa: CASSQPLGTGGGDTQYF
cdr3_nt: TGTGCCAGCAGCCAGCCGTTAGGGACAGGAGGCGGAGATACGCAGTATTTT

cdr3_length: 15
clone_size: NA
j_call: TRBJ2-5
d_call: TRBD1
v_call: TRBV18
cdr3_aa: CASSPRQGSQETQYF
cdr3_nt: TGTGCCAGCTCACCACGACAGGGGTCCCAAGAGACCCAGTACTTC

cdr3_length: 17
clone_size: NA
j_call: TRBJ2-2
d_call: NA
v_call: TRBV24-1
cdr3_aa: CATSDRTPSGSTGELFF
cdr3_nt: TGTGCCACCAGTGACCGTACTCCATCCGGGTCCACCGGGGAGCTGTTTTTT

cdr3_length: 16
clone_size: once
j_call: TRBJ2-7
d_call: TRBD2
v_call: TRBV29-1
cdr3_aa: CSVESSLAGARYEQYF
cdr3_nt: TGCAGCGTTGAAAGTTCCCTAGCGGGGGCTCGATACGAGCAGTACTTC

cdr3_length: 15
clone_size: NA
j_call: TRBJ2-3
d_call: NA
v_call: TRBV7-8
cdr3_aa: CASSLGWGGTDTQYF
cdr3_nt: TGTGCCAGCAGCTTGGGATGGGGGGGCACAGATACGCAGTATTTT

cdr3_length: 16
clone_size: once
j_call: TRBJ2-2
d_call: NA
v_call: TRBV25-1
cdr3_aa: CASSVPGTAGLGELFF
cdr3_nt: TGTGCCAGCAGTGTACCCGGGACAGCGGGCCTAGGGGAGCTGTTTTTT

cdr3_length: 14
clone_size: few
j_call: TRBJ1-1
d_call: NA
v_call: TRBV2
cdr3_aa: CASGKGRANTEAFF
cdr3_nt: TGTGCCAGCGGGAAAGGCAGGGCCAACACTGAAGCTTTCTTT

cdr3_length: 16
clone_size: NA
j_call: TRBJ2-1
d_call: TRBD2
v_call: TRBV4-3
cdr3_aa: CASSPHRLAAYNEQFF
cdr3_nt: TGCGCCAGCAGCCCTCACAGACTAGCAGCATACAATGAGCAGTTCTTC

cdr3_length: 15
clone_size: NA
j_call: TRBJ2-1
d_call: TRBD1
v_call: TRBV5-1
cdr3_aa: CASSPWTGGNNEQFF
cdr3_nt: TGCGCCAGCAGCCCTTGGACAGGGGGGAACAATGAGCAGTTCTTC

cdr3_length: 17
clone_size: NA
j_call: TRBJ1-1
d_call: NA
v_call: TRBV7-2
cdr3_aa: CASSLSGHHSGNTEAFF
cdr3_nt: TGTGCCAGCAGCTTATCGGGACACCACTCGGGGAACACTGAAGCTTTCTTT